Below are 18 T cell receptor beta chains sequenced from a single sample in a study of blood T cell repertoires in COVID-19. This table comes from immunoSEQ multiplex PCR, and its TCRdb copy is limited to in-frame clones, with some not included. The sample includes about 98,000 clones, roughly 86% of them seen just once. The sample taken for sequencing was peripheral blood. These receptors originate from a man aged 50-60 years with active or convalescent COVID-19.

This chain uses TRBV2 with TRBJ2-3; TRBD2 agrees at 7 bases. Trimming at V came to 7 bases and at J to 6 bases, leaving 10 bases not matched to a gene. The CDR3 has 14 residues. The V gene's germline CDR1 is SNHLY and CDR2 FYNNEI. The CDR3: CASMRLAGVDTQYF. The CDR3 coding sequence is TGTGCCAGCATGCGACTAGCAGGCGTTGATACGCAGTATTTT.

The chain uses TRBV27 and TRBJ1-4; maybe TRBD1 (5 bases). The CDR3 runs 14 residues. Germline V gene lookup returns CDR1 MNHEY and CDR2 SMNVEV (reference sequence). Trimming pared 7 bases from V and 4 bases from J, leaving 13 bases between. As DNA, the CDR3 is TGTGCCAGCACCTCCCCAGGACATAATGAAAAACTGTTTTTT. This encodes CASTSPGHNEKLFF.

The CDR3 is CASSPGQGLYTF. CDR3 nucleotide sequence: TGTGCCAGCAGCCCGGGACAGGGACTCTACACCTTC. The chain employs TRBV12-3 or TRBV12-4 and TRBJ1-2; 9 nucleotides line up with TRBD1. This CDR3 comprises 12 residues. With V trimmed by 6 bases and J by 10 bases, 6 bases remained unmatched.

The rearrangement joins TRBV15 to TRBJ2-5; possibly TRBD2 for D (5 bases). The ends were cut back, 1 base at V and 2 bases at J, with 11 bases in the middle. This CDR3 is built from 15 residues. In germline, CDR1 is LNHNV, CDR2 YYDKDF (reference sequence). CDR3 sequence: CATSRVSGLQETQYF. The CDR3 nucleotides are TGTGCCACCAGCAGAGTGAGCGGACTTCAAGAGACCCAGTACTTC.

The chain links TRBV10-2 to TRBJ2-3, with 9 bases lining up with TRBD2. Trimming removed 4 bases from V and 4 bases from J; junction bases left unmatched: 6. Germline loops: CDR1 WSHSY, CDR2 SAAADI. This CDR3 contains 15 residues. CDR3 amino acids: CASSAPAGGSDTQYF. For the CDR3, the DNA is TGCGCCAGCAGTGCCCCAGCGGGGGGTTCAGATACGCAGTATTTT.

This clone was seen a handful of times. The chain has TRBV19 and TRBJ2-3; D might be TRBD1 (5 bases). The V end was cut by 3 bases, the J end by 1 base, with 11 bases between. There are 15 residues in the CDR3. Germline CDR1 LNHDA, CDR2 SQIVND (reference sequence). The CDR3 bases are TGTGCCAGTAGTATTTGGGGCGCCGGCACAGATACGCAGTATTTT. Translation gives CASSIWGAGTDTQYF.

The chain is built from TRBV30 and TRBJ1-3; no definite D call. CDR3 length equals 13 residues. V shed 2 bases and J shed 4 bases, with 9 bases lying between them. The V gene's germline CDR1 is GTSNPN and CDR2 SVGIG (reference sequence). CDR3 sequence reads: CAWSTLGGNTIYF. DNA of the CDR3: TGTGCCTGGAGTACCCTCGGGGGAAACACCATATATTTT.

The CDR3 DNA follows: TGTGCCAGTAGTAAGACAGGGACCCACGAGCAGTACTTC. This codes for CASSKTGTHEQYF. V and J are TRBV19 and TRBJ2-7; 7 bases match TRBD1. V trimming: 4 bases; J trimming: 5 bases; junction bases outside the gene matches: 5. Looked up from germline, CDR1 is LNHDA and CDR2 is SQIVND (reference sequence). This CDR3 contains 13 residues.

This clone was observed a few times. DNA of the CDR3: TGTGCCAGCAGCTCCAGGATTATGAACACTGAAGCTTTCTTT. Residues: CASSSRIMNTEAFF. The V gene is TRBV11-2, the J gene TRBJ1-1, with no clear D. The germline V gene encodes CDR1 SGHAT and CDR2 FQNNGV. V was trimmed by 4 bases and J by 0 bases, leaving 9 bases between them. The CDR3 runs 14 residues.

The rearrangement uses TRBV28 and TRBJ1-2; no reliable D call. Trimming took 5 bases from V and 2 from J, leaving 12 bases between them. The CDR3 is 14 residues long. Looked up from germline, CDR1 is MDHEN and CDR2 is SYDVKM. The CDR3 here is CASSQLSRNYGYTF. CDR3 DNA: TGTGCCAGCAGTCAACTCTCCCGAAACTATGGCTACACCTTC.

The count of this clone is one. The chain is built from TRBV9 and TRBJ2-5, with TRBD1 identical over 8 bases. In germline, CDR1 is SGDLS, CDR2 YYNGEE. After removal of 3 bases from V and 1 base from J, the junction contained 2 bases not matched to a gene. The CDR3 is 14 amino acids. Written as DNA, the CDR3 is TGTGCCAGCAGCGCCGACAGGGGCCAAGAGACCCAGTACTTC. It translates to CASSADRGQETQYF.

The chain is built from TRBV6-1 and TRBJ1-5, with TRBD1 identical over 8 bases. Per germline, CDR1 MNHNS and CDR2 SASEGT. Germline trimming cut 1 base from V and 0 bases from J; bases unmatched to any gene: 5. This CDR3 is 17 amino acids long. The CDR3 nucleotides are TGTGCCAGCAGTGAAGTGGGGACAGGCACTAGCAATCAGCCCCAGCATTTT. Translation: CASSEVGTGTSNQPQHF.

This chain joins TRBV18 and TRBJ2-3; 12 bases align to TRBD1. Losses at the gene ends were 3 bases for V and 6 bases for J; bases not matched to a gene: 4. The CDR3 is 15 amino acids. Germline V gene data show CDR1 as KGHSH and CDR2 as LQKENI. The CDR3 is CASSPGQGAWDTQYF. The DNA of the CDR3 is TGTGCCAGCTCACCGGGACAGGGGGCGTGGGATACGCAGTATTTT.

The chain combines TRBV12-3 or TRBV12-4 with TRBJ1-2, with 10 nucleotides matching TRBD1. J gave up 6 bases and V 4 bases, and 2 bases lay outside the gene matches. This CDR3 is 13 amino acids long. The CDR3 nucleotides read TGTGCCAGCAGTTCGACAGGGGGCGATGGCTACACCTTC. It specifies CASSSTGGDGYTF.

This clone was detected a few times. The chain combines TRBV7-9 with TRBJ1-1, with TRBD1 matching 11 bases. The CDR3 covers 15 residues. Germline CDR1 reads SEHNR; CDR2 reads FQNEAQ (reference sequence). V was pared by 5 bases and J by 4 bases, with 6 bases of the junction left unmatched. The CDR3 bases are TGTGCCAGCAGCCGGACAGGGGGCGGAGGCACTGAAGCTTTCTTT. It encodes CASSRTGGGGTEAFF.

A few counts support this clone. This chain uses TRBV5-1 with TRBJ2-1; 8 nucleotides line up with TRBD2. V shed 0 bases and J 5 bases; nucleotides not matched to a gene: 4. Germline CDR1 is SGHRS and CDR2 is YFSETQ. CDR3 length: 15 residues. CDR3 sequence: CASSLVPGRDNEQFF. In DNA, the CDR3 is TGCGCCAGCAGCTTGGTTCCCGGGAGGGACAATGAGCAGTTCTTC.

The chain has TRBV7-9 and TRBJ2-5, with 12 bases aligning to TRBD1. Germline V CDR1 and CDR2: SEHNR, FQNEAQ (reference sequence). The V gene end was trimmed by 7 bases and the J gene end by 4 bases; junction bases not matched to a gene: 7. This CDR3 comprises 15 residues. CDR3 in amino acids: CASMGTGGMAETQYF. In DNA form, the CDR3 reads TGTGCCAGCATGGGGACAGGGGGCATGGCAGAGACCCAGTACTTC.

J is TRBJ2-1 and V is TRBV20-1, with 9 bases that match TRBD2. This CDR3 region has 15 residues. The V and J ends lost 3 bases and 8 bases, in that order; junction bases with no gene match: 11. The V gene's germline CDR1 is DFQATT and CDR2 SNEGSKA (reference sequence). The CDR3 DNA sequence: TGCAGTGCTAGTGTTCAGAAACTAGCGGGCGATGAGCAGTTCTTC. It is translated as CSASVQKLAGDEQFF.